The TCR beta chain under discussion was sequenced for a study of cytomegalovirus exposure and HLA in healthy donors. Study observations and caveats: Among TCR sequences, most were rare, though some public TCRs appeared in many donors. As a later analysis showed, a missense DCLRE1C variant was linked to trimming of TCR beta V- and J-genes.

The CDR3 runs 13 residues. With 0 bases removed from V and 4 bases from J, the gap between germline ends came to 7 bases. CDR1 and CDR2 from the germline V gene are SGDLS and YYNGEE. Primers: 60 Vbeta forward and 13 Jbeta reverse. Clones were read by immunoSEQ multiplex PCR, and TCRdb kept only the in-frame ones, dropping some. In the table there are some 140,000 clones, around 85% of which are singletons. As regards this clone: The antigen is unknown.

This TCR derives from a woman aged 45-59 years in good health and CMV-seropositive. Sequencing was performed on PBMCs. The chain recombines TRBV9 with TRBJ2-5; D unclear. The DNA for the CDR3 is TGTGCCAGCAGCGTAGAAGCGCGAGAGACCCAGTACTTC. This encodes CASSVEARETQYF.